Presented here are 32 T cell receptor beta chains from one specimen sequenced in a study of spatial heterogeneity in lung cancer. Findings and caveats of the study: Mutation tallies in tumors tracked expanded intratumoral alpha and beta TCR counts.

The antigens for these receptors are not known. Time point specified: sample taken at primary tumor resection. MiXCR was run by TCRdb on the 5' RACE reads, yielding one entry per CDR3 protein. The top ten clones hold about 4% of a sample with thousands of distinct CDR3 sequences, roughly 8.7% of them seen once. The sample consisted of lung tumor tissue, taken at surgery. The receptors were sampled from a male donor with early-stage non-small cell lung cancer.

This clonotype is categorized as medium-sized. This chain connects TRBV6-2 or TRBV6-3 to TRBJ2-3, with D perhaps TRBD2 (6 bases). Germline loops: CDR1 MNHEY, CDR2 SVGEGT. Trimming took off 7 bases at V and 1 base at J, with 12 bases between the two ends. The CDR3 loop spans 14 amino acids. CDR3 in DNA: TGTGCCAGCACGTTTAGCGGTCGCACAGATACGCAGTATTTT. Translated: CASTFSGRTDTQYF.

This clonotype is medium-sized (0.01 to 0.1%). V and J are TRBV11-2 and TRBJ2-1; TRBD1 might be the D (6 bases). The CDR3 spans 15 residues. Between the trimmed V and J ends, which lost 2 bases and 8 bases, there was a span of 16 bases. The germline V gene encodes CDR1 SGHAT and CDR2 FQNNGV. The CDR3 bases are TGTGCCAGCAGCTTATGGGACATGGCAGACGATGAGCAGTTCTTC. Amino acid sequence: CASSLWDMADDEQFF.

This chain uses TRBV7-8 with TRBJ2-1; TRBD1 matches 9 bases. The germline V gene encodes CDR1 SGHVS and CDR2 FQNEAQ. Trimming removed 8 bases from V and 8 bases from J; junction bases left unmatched: 16. CDR3 size: 16 residues. The CDR3 bases are TGTGCCAGCGTGGTCGGAAGGACAGGGGACGACGATGAGCAGTTCTTC. Its translation is CASVVGRTGDDDEQFF.

This clonotype has only a few counts. A much larger clone differs by one base, so this may be a read error. This chain links TRBV7-2 with TRBJ2-5; possibly TRBD2 for D (5 bases). Germline CDR1 and CDR2: SGHTA and FQGNSA. The CDR3 is made up of 13 amino acids. The CDR3 loop reads CASSLGASKTQHF. CDR3 sequence (DNA): TGTGCCAGCAGCTTGGGAGCATCAAAGACCCAGCACTTC.

This clonotype was found many times. The chain carries TRBV6-5 and TRBJ1-6, with 7 bases fitting TRBD1. V lost 7 bases, J lost 9 bases, and 15 bases stayed unmatched. Germline assignment: CDR1 MNHEY and CDR2 SVGAGI. The CDR3 consists of 16 residues. The CDR3 loop is CASKNRGGVTGSPLHF. DNA for the CDR3: TGTGCCAGCAAAAACAGGGGAGGGGTAACGGGTTCACCCCTCCACTTT.

In this sample, this clonotype turned up many times. The rearrangement links TRBV5-4 to TRBJ2-1; TRBD2 matches 8 bases. Germline V gene lookup returns CDR1 SGHNT and CDR2 YYREEE (reference sequence). V dropped 4 bases and J dropped 0; count of bases not matched to a gene: 3. This CDR3 is 15 amino acids long. CDR3 coding DNA: TGTGCCAGCAGCGGGGGGACTAGCTCCTACAATGAGCAGTTCTTC. It specifies CASSGGTSSYNEQFF. Combining the CDR3 with reference TRBV5-4 and TRBJ2-1 gives the whole variable domain ETGVTQSPTHLIKTRGQQVTLRCSSQSGHNTVSWYQQALGQGPQFIFQYYREEENGRGNFPPRFSGLQFPNYSSELNVNALELDDSALYLCASSGGTSSYNEQFFGPGTRLTVL.

The sample holds a few counts of this clonotype. The CDR3 region has the DNA TGTGCCAGCAGTTTATTCGGAGGGACGGAGTCCTACAATGAGCAGTTCTTC. Protein: CASSLFGGTESYNEQFF. The chain is built from TRBV27 and TRBJ2-1; D may be TRBD2 (6 bases). CDR1 is MNHEY and CDR2 is SMNVEV in the germline V gene (reference sequence). Between the trimmed V and J ends, which lost 1 base and 1 base, there was a span of 14 bases. The CDR3 has 17 amino acids.

This clonotype was observed many times. This chain connects TRBV5-1 to TRBJ1-1; TRBD1 is a possible D gene (5 bases). Germline assignment: CDR1 SGHRS and CDR2 YFSETQ. This CDR3 spans 13 amino acids. V lost 3 bases, J lost 3 bases, and 9 bases lay in between. In DNA, the CDR3 is TGCGCCAGCAGCTGGAGAGGGGACACTGAAGCTTTCTTT. Its protein is CASSWRGDTEAFF.

This chain uses TRBV5-8 with TRBJ2-5; 11 nucleotides agree with TRBD1. Per germline, CDR1 SGHTS and CDR2 YDEGEE. The CDR3 is 15 residues long. V was pared by 5 bases and J by 5 bases, with 8 bases of the junction left unmatched. The DNA of the CDR3 is TGTGCCAGCAGTTGGGGACAGGGGGAAGGGGAGACCCAGTACTTC. Translation: CASSWGQGEGETQYF.

Relative to its sample, this clonotype is medium-sized. The chain recombines TRBV20-1 with TRBJ2-7, with unresolved D. The CDR3 spans 15 residues. Trimming removed 0 bases at V and 0 bases at J, with 12 bases between. Germline V gene data show CDR1 as DFQATT and CDR2 as SNEGSKA (reference sequence). CDR3 DNA sequence: TGCAGTGCTAGAGATGCCGCGGAGCGCTCCTACGAGCAGTACTTC. It codes for CSARDAAERSYEQYF.

Judged by abundance, this clonotype is medium-sized. V is TRBV20-1 and J is TRBJ2-1; 7 bases line up with TRBD1. Germline assignment: CDR1 DFQATT and CDR2 SNEGSKA (reference sequence). Germline trimming cut 4 bases from V and 10 bases from J; bases unmatched to any gene: 10. CDR3 size: 13 residues. Written as DNA, the CDR3 is TGCAGTGCTATTCGGGACAGATGGGAAGAGCAGTTCTTC. It specifies CSAIRDRWEEQFF.

This clonotype was seen ten or more times. This rearrangement joins TRBV4-1 to TRBJ2-4, with D unclear. Germline assignment: CDR1 MGHRA and CDR2 YSYEKL. The CDR3 covers 13 residues. V lost 3 bases, J lost 7 bases, and 10 bases lay in between. CDR3 DNA: TGCGCCAGCAGCCAGACCGGGCCGAACATTCAGTACTTC. Protein product: CASSQTGPNIQYF.

In this sample, this clonotype turned up many times. The chain combines TRBV7-9 with TRBJ2-7; 12 bases agree with TRBD2. J was trimmed by 9 bases and V by 5 bases; bases with no gene match: 14. Germline V gene lookup returns CDR1 SEHNR and CDR2 FQNEAQ (reference sequence). The CDR3 loop spans 16 amino acids. The CDR3 DNA follows: TGTGCCAGCAGCGACCCACTAGCGGGAGGCCTAGGGGGGCAGTACTTC. It is translated as CASSDPLAGGLGGQYF. Combining the CDR3 with reference TRBV7-9 and TRBJ2-7 gives the whole variable domain DTGVSQNPRHKITKRGQNVTFRCDPISEHNRLYWYRQTLGQGPEFLTYFQNEAQLEKSRLLSDRFSAERPKGSFSTLEIQRTEQGDSAMYLCASSDPLAGGLGGQYFGPGTRLTVT.

This clonotype counts as medium-sized. The chain is built from TRBV29-1 and TRBJ2-5; 8 bases line up with TRBD1. V was clipped by 4 bases and J by 1 base; unmatched bases: 2. This CDR3 has 13 residues. Germline CDR1 reads SQVTM; CDR2 reads ANQGSEA. The chain's CDR3 is CSVAGQAQETQYF. CDR3 DNA sequence: TGCAGCGTTGCGGGACAGGCCCAAGAGACCCAGTACTTC.

This clonotype ranks as medium-sized. The chain joins TRBV12-3 or TRBV12-4 to TRBJ1-1; D remains ambiguous. Trimming stripped 1 base from V and 2 bases from J, with 5 bases between. This CDR3 is 13 amino acids long. CDR3 in DNA: TGTGCCAGCAGTTTAGGCAGAAACACTGAAGCTTTCTTT. This translates into CASSLGRNTEAFF.

This clonotype was observed many times. The V and J genes are TRBV27 and TRBJ2-1; 9 bases agree with TRBD2. CDR1 and CDR2 (germline): MNHEY, SMNVEV (reference sequence). This CDR3 region has 16 residues. J gave up 2 bases and V 0 bases, and 2 bases lay outside the gene matches. The CDR3 DNA follows: TGTGCCAGCAGTTTATCGGCGGGAGGGCCCTACAATGAGCAGTTCTTC. This encodes CASSLSAGGPYNEQFF.

By share, this clonotype ranks as medium-sized. This sequence joins TRBV7-2 and TRBJ2-1; D is perhaps TRBD1 (5 bases). V lost 5 bases and J 5 bases, leaving 13 bases between the germline ends. CDR1 SGHTA and CDR2 FQGNSA come from the germline V gene. The CDR3 is 14 amino acids. The chain's CDR3 is CASSPPGRDNEQFF. DNA of the CDR3: TGTGCCAGCAGCCCCCCGGGCAGGGACAATGAGCAGTTCTTC. The entire variable domain, with the rest obtained from reference TRBV7-2 and TRBJ2-1, is as follows: GAGVSQSPSNKVTEKGKDVELRCDPISGHTALYWYRQSLGQGLEFLIYFQGNSAPDKSGLPSDRFSAERTGGSVSTLTIQRTQQEDSAVYLCASSPPGRDNEQFFGPGTRLTVL.

Within the sample, this clonotype is medium-sized. This chain uses TRBV18 with TRBJ2-1; TRBD2 matches 8 bases. Germline CDR1 and CDR2: KGHSH and LQKENI. The ends lost 6 bases at V and 8 bases at J; junction bases unmatched: 12. The CDR3 contains 15 residues. CDR3 bases: TGTGCCAGCTCTCTCGGCGGAGGACTAGCCGATGAGCAGTTCTTC. This gives the protein CASSLGGGLADEQFF. The whole variable domain, filled in from reference TRBV18 and TRBJ2-1, reads NAGVMQNPRHLVRRRGQEARLRCSPMKGHSHVYWYRQLPEEGLKFMVYLQKENIIDESGMPKERFSAEFPKEGPSILRIQQVVRGDSAAYFCASSLGGGLADEQFFGPGTRLTVL.

Ten or more counts support this clonotype. J is TRBJ1-5 and V is TRBV11-2; D gene unclear. Trimming stripped 5 bases from V and 6 bases from J, with 11 bases between. This CDR3 contains 13 residues. Germline lookup yields CDR1 SGHAT and CDR2 FQNNGV. As DNA, the CDR3 is TGTGCCAGCAGCCAAGATCCTGTTCAGCCCCAGCATTTT. Translated: CASSQDPVQPQHF.

This clonotype is judged medium-sized. V and J are TRBV5-1 and TRBJ2-7, with TRBD2 matching 11 bases. V shed 4 bases and J 7 bases; nucleotides not matched to a gene: 10. This CDR3 region has 15 residues. The germline gives CDR1 SGHRS, CDR2 YFSETQ. CDR3 region: CASSPRGTSGGEQYF. The CDR3 nucleotides are TGCGCCAGCAGCCCGAGGGGGACTAGCGGCGGGGAGCAGTACTTC.

By proportion, this clonotype is medium-sized. The rearrangement uses TRBV4-1 and TRBJ2-5; TRBD2 agrees at 10 bases. The CDR3 totals 14 residues. V lost 4 bases to trimming and J lost 5 bases; unmatched junction nucleotides: 4. Germline V CDR1 and CDR2: MGHRA, YSYEKL. The CDR3 spells CASSPSGGRETQYF. The CDR3 DNA reads as TGCGCCAGCAGCCCTAGCGGGGGCCGGGAGACCCAGTACTTC.

In this sample, this clonotype turned up many times. CDR3 nucleotide sequence: TGTGCCAGCAGCTTATTGGGGGGATCCCCTAATGAGCAGTTCTTC. It codes for CASSLLGGSPNEQFF. This chain links TRBV7-9 with TRBJ2-1, with TRBD2 as a possible D gene (6 bases). The V end lost 2 bases, the J end lost 7 bases, and 15 bases lay between the germline ends. The CDR3 spans 15 residues. CDR1 is SEHNR, CDR2 FQNEAQ, per germline (reference sequence).

This clonotype qualifies as medium-sized. The J gene is TRBJ2-3, the V gene TRBV7-2; the match to TRBD1 covers 9 bases. V shed 5 bases, J shed 2 bases, and the junction held 5 bases outside the gene matches. This CDR3 contains 15 residues. Germline lookup yields CDR1 SGHTA and CDR2 FQGNSA. CDR3: CASSPRTGATDTQYF. CDR3 coding DNA: TGTGCCAGCAGCCCGCGGACAGGGGCCACAGATACGCAGTATTTT. Based on the CDR3 plus reference TRBV7-2 and TRBJ2-3, the full variable domain is GAGVSQSPSNKVTEKGKDVELRCDPISGHTALYWYRQSLGQGLEFLIYFQGNSAPDKSGLPSDRFSAERTGGSVSTLTIQRTQQEDSAVYLCASSPRTGATDTQYFGPGTRLTVL.

The rearrangement joins TRBV28 to TRBJ2-5, with D perhaps being TRBD1 or TRBD2 (5 bases each). V was shortened by 4 bases and J by 1 base, with 7 bases between the two germline ends. The CDR3 is 13 amino acids. Germline V gives CDR1 MDHEN, CDR2 SYDVKM. The CDR3 region has the DNA TGTGCCAGCAGTTCCGGGACCCAAGAGACCCAGTACTTC. Translation gives CASSSGTQETQYF.

The chain combines TRBV7-2 with TRBJ2-5, with D perhaps matching TRBD2 (6 bases). CDR1 SGHTA and CDR2 FQGNSA come from the germline V gene. The CDR3 is 14 amino acids. The V end was cut by 2 bases, the J end by 4 bases, with 11 bases between. CDR3 protein: CASSLRLVGETQYF. CDR3 sequence (DNA): TGTGCCAGCAGCTTAAGACTAGTAGGAGAGACCCAGTACTTC.

This clonotype rates as medium-sized (0.01 to 0.1%). The chain joins TRBV28 to TRBJ2-3, with a possible D match to TRBD1 (6 bases). V lost 4 bases and J lost 4, with 9 bases in between. Germline assignment: CDR1 MDHEN and CDR2 SYDVKM. This CDR3 comprises 13 residues. CDR3 protein: CASSWGRADTQYF. As DNA, the CDR3 is TGTGCCAGCAGTTGGGGGCGAGCAGATACGCAGTATTTT. The full variable domain, its missing parts supplied by reference TRBV28 and TRBJ2-3, is DVKVTQSSRYLVKRTGEKVFLECVQDMDHENMFWYRQDPGLGLRLIYFSYDVKMKEKGDIPEGYSVSREKKERFSLILESASTNQTSMYLCASSWGRADTQYFGPGTRLTVL.

This clonotype has at least ten counts. The chain recombines TRBV3-1 with TRBJ1-1; 8 bases agree with TRBD1. The CDR3 is 16 residues long. Looked up from germline, CDR1 is LGHDT and CDR2 is YNNKEL (reference sequence). V shed 1 base, J shed 10 bases, and the junction held 14 bases outside the gene matches. CDR3 in amino acids: CASSQGSLQGVLGAFF. The CDR3 DNA sequence: TGTGCCAGCAGCCAAGGGTCTCTACAGGGGGTTTTAGGAGCTTTCTTT.

By sample share, this clonotype is medium-sized (0.01 to 0.1%). The chain uses TRBV7-2 and TRBJ2-5; no clear D gene. CDR1 and CDR2 from the germline V gene are SGHTA and FQGNSA. Trimming cost V 5 bases and J 1 base, with 11 bases left between them. This CDR3 has 14 amino acids. Here the CDR3 reads CASSPYGRQETQYF. The CDR3 coding sequence is TGTGCCAGCAGCCCCTACGGTCGCCAAGAGACCCAGTACTTC.

This clonotype is labeled as medium-sized. The chain couples TRBV5-1 to TRBJ2-3; D is uncertain. The CDR3 totals 14 residues. The germline V gene has CDR1 SGHRS and CDR2 YFSETQ. V lost 0 bases and J lost 0, with 5 bases in between. CDR3 DNA sequence: TGCGCCAGCAGCTTGGTCCAGAGCACAGATACGCAGTATTTT. Amino acid sequence: CASSLVQSTDTQYF.

J is TRBJ2-2 and V is TRBV19; D is unclear. There are 14 residues in the CDR3. Germline V gene data show CDR1 as LNHDA and CDR2 as SQIVND (reference sequence). The V gene lost 5 bases and the J gene lost 1 base, with 8 bases spanning the gap. CDR3 DNA sequence: TGTGCCAGTAGTGTCAGAGGGAACACCGGGGAGCTGTTTTTT. Translation gives CASSVRGNTGELFF.

This clonotype has ten or more counts. The J gene is TRBJ2-1, the V gene TRBV29-1; D might be TRBD1 (6 bases). This CDR3 is 12 amino acids long. The germline V gene encodes CDR1 SQVTM and CDR2 ANQGSEA. V dropped 4 bases and J dropped 5 bases, with 9 bases sitting between them. CDR3 residues: CSVGTDHNEQFF. The CDR3 DNA is TGCAGCGTTGGGACAGACCACAATGAGCAGTTCTTC.

By sample fraction, this clonotype is medium-sized. The chain combines TRBV5-1 with TRBJ2-5; TRBD2 aligns across 7 bases. Trimming removed 0 bases from V and 2 bases from J; junction bases left unmatched: 4. CDR3 length equals 15 residues. Germline loops: CDR1 SGHRS, CDR2 YFSETQ. CDR3 in DNA: TGCGCCAGCAGCTTGGTGGGAGGGAGACAAGAGACCCAGTACTTC. This sequence encodes CASSLVGGRQETQYF.